This T cell receptor (beta chain) is from a study of blood T cells in healthy people across ages. V lost 6 bases and J 13 bases, leaving 22 bases between the germline ends. This CDR3 spans 13 amino acids. Germline CDR1 and CDR2: DFQATT and SNEGSKA (reference sequence). Alongside a J-beta primer mix, a sample-barcoded 5' primer served in a second PCR lasting about 7 to 12 cycles. TCRdb called the 5' RACE reads again in MiXCR, with one record for every CDR3 protein. This sample has about 640,000 distinct CDR3 sequences, with roughly three fifths found just once. The sample taken for sequencing was blood. The chain is built from TRBV20-1 and TRBJ2-1; possible D gene TRBD1, 6 bases. The sequence came from a man aged 60-69 years in good health. The CDR3 sequence: CSALAPGQETQFF. The CDR3 DNA follows: TGCAGTGCCCTAGCTCCGGGACAAGAGACCCAGTTCTTC.